One and the same sample provided the 28 T cell receptor beta chains below, sequenced in a study of blood T cell repertoires in COVID-19. Method: immunoSEQ multiplex PCR; TCRdb's copy keeps in-frame clones and lacks some. The sample shows 60,000 to 75,000 clones, about 83% of them seen only once. The sample was peripheral blood. These receptors were obtained from an elderly woman with acute or convalescent COVID-19.

DNA of the CDR3: TGTGCCAGCAGCTTGACAGGGAAAAACACTGAAGCTTTCTTT. Its protein product is CASSLTGKNTEAFF. The genes are TRBV7-9 and TRBJ1-1, with TRBD1 identical over 7 bases. V lost 3 bases, J lost 2 bases, and 3 bases stayed unmatched. The CDR3 covers 14 residues. Germline V gene sequence: CDR1 SEHNR, CDR2 FQNEAQ (reference sequence).

The chain couples TRBV27 to TRBJ1-2; perhaps TRBD1 as D (5 bases). Germline V gene data show CDR1 as MNHEY and CDR2 as SMNVEV (reference sequence). CDR3 length equals 13 residues. V shed 6 bases and J shed 2 bases, with 10 bases lying between them. CDR3 in DNA: TGTGCCAGCAGCCAGACAGAAAACTATGGCTACACCTTC. Translating gives CASSQTENYGYTF.

The gene calls are TRBV6-2 or TRBV6-3 and TRBJ2-5; 10 nucleotides align to TRBD2. V shed 5 bases and J 6 bases; nucleotides not matched to a gene: 12. CDR3 length: 16 residues. Per germline, CDR1 MNHEY and CDR2 SVGEGT. CDR3 bases: TGTGCCAGCAGTGACCTCCAGCGGGAGGGTATTAAGACCCAGTACTTC. This codes for CASSDLQREGIKTQYF.

The chain employs TRBV3-1 (or the pseudogene TRBV3-2) and TRBJ2-3; 9 bases are a match to TRBD2. Germline V gives CDR1 LGHDT, CDR2 YNNKEL (reference sequence). Trimming removed 4 bases from V and 4 bases from J; junction bases left unmatched: 6. The CDR3 spans 15 residues. The CDR3 DNA follows: TGTGCCAGCAGCCCCCAAGCGGGGGGTTCAGATACGCAGTATTTT. It translates to CASSPQAGGSDTQYF.

The chain employs TRBV2 and TRBJ2-6, with D perhaps TRBD1 (6 bases). The germline V gene has CDR1 SNHLY and CDR2 FYNNEI. V lost 11 bases and J 1 base, leaving 12 bases between the germline ends. The CDR3 sequence is 14 residues long. CDR3 bases: TGTGCCGGGGGCCCATCATCTGGGGCCAACGTCCTGACTTTC. It codes for CAGGPSSGANVLTF.

The rearrangement links TRBV29-1 to TRBJ1-1; D not resolved. The ends were cut back, 0 bases at V and 5 bases at J, with 19 bases in the middle. The CDR3 consists of 16 residues. Germline V gene lookup returns CDR1 SQVTM and CDR2 ANQGSEA. The CDR3 sequence: CSVEDGSLTFGTEAFF. The CDR3 DNA sequence: TGCAGCGTTGAAGATGGCAGCCTTACTTTCGGGACTGAAGCTTTCTTT.

V usage is TRBV9 and J usage is TRBJ1-6; no clear D. This CDR3 has 16 amino acids. Germline lookup yields CDR1 SGDLS and CDR2 YYNGEE. V lost 3 bases and J 10 bases, leaving 20 bases between the germline ends. The CDR3 protein is CASSAQSGLAGSPLHF. DNA for the CDR3: TGTGCCAGCAGCGCCCAATCCGGTCTGGCGGGGTCACCCCTCCACTTT.

This clone was picked up a small number of times. The V call is TRBV28, the J call TRBJ2-5, with 7 bases fitting TRBD1. V shed 5 bases and J 1 base; nucleotides not matched to a gene: 7. From germline, CDR1 is MDHEN and CDR2 SYDVKM. There are 15 residues in the CDR3. The CDR3 loop reads CASSLVGQSQETQYF. Here the CDR3 DNA reads TGTGCCAGCAGTCTAGTGGGACAGTCCCAAGAGACCCAGTACTTC.

This clone was seen more than once but under ten times. The chain combines TRBV18 with TRBJ1-4; D uncertain. Germline V gene data show CDR1 as KGHSH and CDR2 as LQKENI. With 5 bases removed from V and 8 bases from J, the gap between germline ends came to 6 bases. The CDR3 has 11 residues. Written as DNA, the CDR3 is TGTGCCAGCTCAGCGGCCGAAAAACTGTTTTTT. This gives the protein CASSAAEKLFF.

The rearrangement joins TRBV2 to TRBJ2-1, with TRBD1 as a possible D gene (6 bases). This CDR3 region has 14 residues. Trimming pared 8 bases from V and 3 bases from J, leaving 14 bases between. From germline, CDR1 is SNHLY and CDR2 FYNNEI. The CDR3 bases are TGTGCCAGCGGTTCAGGGGAATTCTACAATGAGCAGTTCTTC. Encoded protein: CASGSGEFYNEQFF.

The chain links TRBV7-6 to TRBJ1-5; no definite D call. Trimming left V 3 bases short and J 10 bases short, with 19 bases between. CDR1 and CDR2 (germline): SGHVS, FNYEAQ. The CDR3 length is 15 residues. The CDR3 DNA reads TGTGCCAGCAGCTTTACGGGAGAGTGGGGTGGACCCCAGCATTTT. This translates into CASSFTGEWGGPQHF.

This clone occurred once. This chain joins TRBV6-1 and TRBJ2-2; D call uncertain. CDR3 length: 15 residues. From germline, CDR1 is MNHNS and CDR2 SASEGT. V was cut by 3 bases and J by 4 bases, with 12 bases left in between. The CDR3, as DNA: TGTGCCAGCAGTGAGAGTGTAACTCCCACCGGGGAGCTGTTTTTT. Encoded protein: CASSESVTPTGELFF.

The V call is TRBV9, the J call TRBJ2-4, with 11 bases that match TRBD2. The CDR3 is 19 amino acids. Per germline, CDR1 SGDLS and CDR2 YYNGEE. J lost 3 bases, V lost 0 bases, and 11 bases had no gene match. The CDR3 region is CASSVDGLAGGPGKNIQYF. The CDR3 DNA follows: TGTGCCAGCAGCGTAGATGGATTAGCGGGAGGGCCTGGCAAAAACATTCAGTACTTC.

The genes are TRBV7-2 and TRBJ2-5; 8 bases are a match to TRBD1. J lost 4 bases, V lost 5 bases, and 3 bases had no gene match. Germline lookup yields CDR1 SGHTA and CDR2 FQGNSA. The CDR3 is made up of 13 amino acids. The CDR3 region has the DNA TGTGCCAGCAGCGCTCAGGGGGCAGAGACCCAGTACTTC. It codes for CASSAQGAETQYF.

The rearrangement links TRBV15 to TRBJ1-1, with D perhaps matching TRBD1 (6 bases). V shed 0 bases and J shed 2 bases, with 13 bases lying between them. The CDR3 is made up of 16 amino acids. Germline CDR1 reads LNHNV; CDR2 reads YYDKDF (reference sequence). CDR3: CATSRDNRAPNTEAFF. CDR3 DNA sequence: TGTGCCACCAGCAGAGATAACAGGGCCCCCAACACTGAAGCTTTCTTT.

This rearrangement joins TRBV21-1 to TRBJ2-1; the table's D call, TRBD2, was not checked against the DNA. TRBV21-1 is termed a pseudogene. The CDR3 has 18 residues. The CDR3 DNA is TGTGCCAGCAGCAAAGTGCGGCTAGCGGGGGGGCGGTGTAATGAGCAGTTCTTC. Encoded protein: CASSKVRLAGGRCNEQFF.

The genes are TRBV24-1 and TRBJ1-1; no reliable D call. The CDR3 contains 14 residues. V gave up 4 bases and J gave up 1 base, with 9 bases separating them. The germline CDR1 and CDR2 sequences are KGHDR and SFDVKD. The CDR3 protein is CATSDPSGNTEAFF. The CDR3 DNA sequence: TGTGCCACCAGTGACCCTTCGGGGAACACTGAAGCTTTCTTT.

The V call is TRBV3-1 (or the pseudogene TRBV3-2), the J call TRBJ1-6, with D unclear. From germline, CDR1 is LGHDT and CDR2 YNNKEL (reference sequence). Trimming pared 4 bases from V and 0 bases from J, leaving 4 bases between. The CDR3 is made up of 14 amino acids. In DNA, the CDR3 is TGTGCCAGCAGCCGCGCCTCCTATAATTCACCCCTCCACTTT. It codes for CASSRASYNSPLHF.

This clone has a single count. The chain links TRBV14 to TRBJ2-3; a possible D gene is TRBD1 (6 bases). Germline V gene data show CDR1 as SGHDN and CDR2 as FVKESK. Trimming removed 5 bases at V and 2 bases at J, with 8 bases between. The CDR3 length is 13 residues. CDR3 sequence (DNA): TGTGCCAGCAGCGGACAGTTCACAGATACGCAGTATTTT. Amino acids: CASSGQFTDTQYF.

The V call is TRBV9, the J call TRBJ2-1; 11 bases line up with TRBD2. This CDR3 contains 15 residues. Germline CDR1 reads SGDLS; CDR2 reads YYNGEE. V shed 0 bases, J shed 7 bases, and the junction held 3 bases outside the gene matches. In DNA, the CDR3 is TGTGCCAGCAGCGTAGAGGGACTAGCGGCAAATGAGCAGTTCTTC. It codes for CASSVEGLAANEQFF.

The rearrangement joins TRBV19 to TRBJ1-6; 12 bases match TRBD1. The CDR3 covers 16 residues. V trimming: 3 bases; J trimming: 5 bases; junction bases outside the gene matches: 2. The germline V gene encodes CDR1 LNHDA and CDR2 SQIVND (reference sequence). The CDR3 here is CASSMGQGANNSPLHF. CDR3 nucleotide sequence: TGTGCCAGTAGTATGGGACAGGGGGCGAATAATTCACCCCTCCACTTT.

This chain joins TRBV3-1 (or the pseudogene TRBV3-2) and TRBJ1-1, with unresolved D. The ends were cut back, 6 bases at V and 2 bases at J, with 10 bases in the middle. The length of the CDR3 is 13 residues. CDR1 and CDR2 (germline): LGHDT, YNNKEL (reference sequence). CDR3 bases: TGTGCCAGCAGTCTTACAGTTAACACTGAAGCTTTCTTT. Protein product: CASSLTVNTEAFF.

This chain joins TRBV13 and TRBJ1-1, with 7 positions matching TRBD1. The CDR3 has 14 residues. The germline CDR1 and CDR2 sequences are PRHDT and FYEKMQ (reference sequence). With V trimmed by 4 bases and J by 2 bases, 4 bases remained unmatched. This CDR3 reads CASSWGTANTEAFF. The DNA of the CDR3 is TGTGCCAGCAGCTGGGGGACAGCTAACACTGAAGCTTTCTTT.

This chain joins TRBV23-1 and TRBJ2-4; TRBD1 might be the D (6 bases). TRBV23-1 is labeled an ORF, and its function is uncertain. Trimming shortened V by 4 bases and J by 0 bases, and 22 bases separated the two germline ends. The length of the CDR3 is 19 residues. Written as DNA, the CDR3 is TGCGCCAGCAGTCTCGAACCCTACCAGGGGAAACGAGCCAAAAACATTCAGTACTTC. Its translation: CASSLEPYQGKRAKNIQYF.

The chain employs TRBV27 and TRBJ2-5, with 7 bases matching TRBD2. The CDR3 totals 13 residues. The germline V gene has CDR1 MNHEY and CDR2 SMNVEV (reference sequence). Trimming took 2 bases from V and 4 from J; bases not matched to a gene: 1. For the CDR3, the DNA is TGTGCCAGCAGTTTAAGGGAGGGAGAGACCCAGTACTTC. Residues: CASSLREGETQYF.

The sample holds one count of this clone. This sequence joins TRBV18 and TRBJ2-7, with 10 bases aligning to TRBD1. This CDR3 is built from 15 residues. Germline values: CDR1 KGHSH, CDR2 LQKENI. J was trimmed by 6 bases and V by 1 base; bases with no gene match: 6. The CDR3 sequence is CASSPLPGTGVEQYF. The CDR3 coding sequence is TGTGCCAGCTCACCACTGCCCGGGACAGGGGTCGAGCAGTACTTC.

The V and J genes are TRBV5-1 and TRBJ2-1; 12 bases line up with TRBD2. Germline V CDR1 and CDR2: SGHRS, YFSETQ. The CDR3 runs 17 residues. V trimming: 0 bases; J trimming: 8 bases; junction bases outside the gene matches: 9. In nucleotides, the CDR3 is TGCGCCAGCAGCTTGGCCAATCTAGCGGGGGGGCCTGATGAGCAGTTCTTC. It is translated as CASSLANLAGGPDEQFF.

This chain connects TRBV5-1 to TRBJ1-2; D is unclear. V was cut by 0 bases and J by 7 bases, with 10 bases left in between. CDR3 size: 13 residues. Germline CDR1 is SGHRS and CDR2 is YFSETQ. CDR3 in amino acids: CASSLDLKSGYTF. DNA for the CDR3: TGCGCCAGCAGCTTGGATCTTAAGAGTGGCTACACCTTC.